This paragraph covers one T cell receptor (beta chain) sequence. As yet, its antigen is unknown. Read data end 3 residues before the CDR3 end; the end is taken from the germline J gene. The data originate from a study of T cell clonality in common variable immunodeficiency. Donors gave roughly 5 to 8 ml heparinized peripheral whole blood. Per the germline V gene, CDR1 is SGHTA and CDR2 is FQGNSA. This CDR3 is 15 amino acids long. V gave up 0 bases and J gave up 2 bases, with 9 bases separating them. Study conclusions and caveats: Compared with controls, CVID subjects had fewer shared TCRbeta clones. Common variable immunodeficiency TCR beta sequences reportedly had fewer deletions and N-nucleotide insertions. The cause of increased CVID clonality remains unclear without subpopulation sequencing.

Control and CVID samples contributed equal amounts of genomic DNA. Clones were sequenced by immunoSEQ multiplex PCR, and TCRdb holds only the in-frame ones, with some missing. This repertoire holds about 35,000 clones, and none appear only once. The sequence derives from a human donor with common variable immunodeficiency. Sequencing was performed on peripheral blood mononuclear cells. V usage is TRBV7-2 and J usage is TRBJ2-3; a possible D gene is TRBD1 (6 bases). Partial CDR3 DNA: TGTGCCAGCAGCTTAGCGGGGGCACCCACAGATACG. This codes for CASSLAGAPTDT. The entire CDR3 sequence reads CASSLAGAPTDTQYF.